Listed below are T cell receptor beta chains from one sample, sequenced in a study of cytomegalovirus exposure and HLA in healthy donors. Assay: immunoSEQ multiplex PCR; the TCRdb copy retains only in-frame clones and omits some. The repertoire has about 130,000 clones, 75% to 85% of them found once; the top ten carry 2.5% to 3%. Source material: PBMCs. The receptors derive from a woman between 18 and 29 years old in good health and CMV-seropositive. Each CDR3 is given with its conserved first and last residue. The order of the fields is J gene, D gene, V gene, clone size, CDR3 DNA, CDR3 protein. D genes are given only for firm matches. Clone sizes are given selectively: once, few, many, or a class where the clone is expanded.

>TRBJ2-3|TRBD2|TRBV6-6|.
TGTGCCAGCAGTTACGCTAGCGGGGGGATAGATACGCAGTATTTT
CASSYASGGIDTQYF
>TRBJ2-1|TRBD1|TRBV4-1|.
TGCGCCAGCAGCCCCGGGACAGGGGCTACCAATGAGCAGTTCTTC
CASSPGTGATNEQFF
>TRBJ2-7|.|TRBV29-1|.
TGCAGCGTTGCCCTCGTGGGGCCCCCCTACGAGCAGTACTTC
CSVALVGPPYEQYF
>TRBJ1-2|TRBD1|TRBV27|.
TGTGCCAGCAGTTTCCAGGGGGAAGGTGGCTACACCTTC
CASSFQGEGGYTF
>TRBJ2-7|.|TRBV12-5|.
TGTGCTAGTGCTCTTTCAGGCGAGCAGTACTTC
CASALSGEQYF
>TRBJ1-6|TRBD1|TRBV28|.
TGTGCCAGCAGAACAGGACAGGGATATAATTCACCCCTCCACTTT
CASRTGQGYNSPLHF
>TRBJ1-1|.|TRBV7-9|.
TGTGCCAGCAGCTCTGAAGACTACGCTGAAGCTTTCTTT
CASSSEDYAEAFF
>TRBJ2-1|TRBD1|TRBV7-3|.
TGTGCCAGCAGCAGGACAGGGGTTGTCCCCTACAATGAGCAGTTCTTC
CASSRTGVVPYNEQFF
>TRBJ1-1|.|TRBV7-6|.
TGTGCCAGCAGCTCCTATCGGAACACTGAAGCTTTCTTT
CASSSYRNTEAFF
>TRBJ2-3|.|TRBV27|.
TGTGCCAGCAGTTTCGGTCAACTGAGGATAGATACGCAGTATTTT
CASSFGQLRIDTQYF
>TRBJ2-7|.|TRBV5-5|.
TGTGCCAGCAGCTTACAAGGGGCTACCTCCTACGAGCAGTACTTC
CASSLQGATSYEQYF
>TRBJ2-2|.|TRBV11-2|.
TGTGCCAGCAGCCCCCCAGGCACCGGGGAGCTGTTTTTT
CASSPPGTGELFF
>TRBJ1-1|.|TRBV19|once
TGTGCCAGTGGGGGCGGGGGATATTACGCTGAAGCTTTCTTT
CASGGGGYYAEAFF
>TRBJ2-2|.|TRBV7-8|.
TGTGCCAGCAGCTCCGGCGGCACCGGGGAGCTGTTTTTT
CASSSGGTGELFF
>TRBJ2-5|TRBD1|TRBV5-1|.
TGCGCCAGCAGCCCGGGACAGGGGGCCGCAGATGGAGAGACCCAGTACTTC
CASSPGQGAADGETQYF
>TRBJ1-1|TRBD1|TRBV19|once
TGTGCCAGTAGAGAACAGGGGGCAGACACTGAAGCTTTCTTT
CASREQGADTEAFF
>TRBJ2-1|TRBD1|TRBV6-5|.
TGTGCCAGCAGAAACGACAGGGGGAGGTACAATGAGCAGTTCTTC
CASRNDRGRYNEQFF
>TRBJ1-4|.|TRBV18|.
TGTGCCAGCTCACCTGGGGCCGGCCTAAATGAAAAACTGTTTTTT
CASSPGAGLNEKLFF
>TRBJ2-2|TRBD1|TRBV5-1|.
TGCGCCAGCAGCTCCGGACAGGGTCGGGAGGAGCTGTTTTTT
CASSSGQGREELFF
>TRBJ2-7|.|TRBV7-9|.
TGTGCCAGCAGCTTAGTTGGTCGACAGGACTTCTACGAGCAGTACTTC
CASSLVGRQDFYEQYF
>TRBJ2-1|.|TRBV19|.
TGTGCCAGTAGTATAGTAGGGGGTGAGCAGTTCTTC
CASSIVGGEQFF
>TRBJ2-2|TRBD2|TRBV25-1|.
TGTGCCAGCAGTGGCCTAGCGGGGGCCTCCCCCGGGGAGCTGTTTTTT
CASSGLAGASPGELFF
>TRBJ2-7|.|TRBV19|.
TGTGCCAGTAGTCTCGGGGACACCCCCTACGAGCAGTACTTC
CASSLGDTPYEQYF
>TRBJ2-7|TRBD1|TRBV18|.
TGTGCCAGCTCACAATCCGGGACAGGGGCTGGCGAGCAGTACTTC
CASSQSGTGAGEQYF
>TRBJ2-5|.|TRBV7-8|.
TGTGCCAGCAGTTTTGATACAGGGTACCAAGAGACCCAGTACTTC
CASSFDTGYQETQYF
>TRBJ2-1|TRBD1|TRBV7-6|.
TGTGCCAGCAGCTTAGCTGCAGGGGGCGCTGCCTACAATGAGCAGTTCTTC
CASSLAAGGAAYNEQFF
>TRBJ1-1|.|TRBV20-1|.
TGCAGTGCTCCCAGGGTCACTGAAGCTTTCTTT
CSAPRVTEAFF
>TRBJ1-3|TRBD1|TRBV28|.
TGTGCCAGCAGTCTACCACGGACAGGGGGCTCTGGAAACACCATATATTTT
CASSLPRTGGSGNTIYF
>TRBJ2-3|.|TRBV15|.
TGTGCCACCAGCAGATCCCTGGACACCACAGATACGCAGTATTTT
CATSRSLDTTDTQYF
>TRBJ2-2|.|TRBV2|.
TGTGCCAGCAAAGATCGGCCGGGGAACACCGGGGAGCTGTTTTTT
CASKDRPGNTGELFF